This is a list of T cell receptor beta chains from one sample in a study of T cell clusters in autoimmune cytopenias. Using the multiplex PCR reads, TCRdb records one entry per CDR3 protein without DNA. Recorded here are roughly 2,600 distinct CDR3 sequences; the top ten clones represent around a quarter. Sequenced: peripheral blood. These TCRs come from a human donor with an autoimmune cytopenia or autoimmune hepatitis (not recorded which). Both conserved end residues are part of each CDR3. Clone size appears in some rows only: once, few, many, or a class for an expanded clone.

j_call v_call clone_size cdr3_aa
TRBJ1-2 TRBV18 medium-sized CASSPVPEHYGYTF
TRBJ2-3 TRBV5-5 medium-sized CASSLVFGGTDTQYF
TRBJ1-5 TRBV6-2/TRBV6-3 medium-sized CASSYGWNQPQHF
TRBJ1-5 TRBV5-8 . CASSLGTSGNQPQHF
TRBJ2-3 TRBV12-3/TRBV12-4 medium-sized CASGDREGSDTQYF
TRBJ1-2 TRBV6-1 medium-sized CANRQSSTGGYTF
TRBJ2-2 TRBV6-1 . CASSEVGGFNGELFF
TRBJ2-3 TRBV20-1 medium-sized CSPLAGLTDTQYF
TRBJ2-3 TRBV27 medium-sized CASTKQGRTDTQYF
TRBJ2-7 TRBV5-5 medium-sized CASSLGMGWEEQYF
TRBJ1-1 TRBV5-1 . CASSLVTGELNTEAFF
TRBJ2-5 TRBV4-2 . CASSQQVGYEQYF
TRBJ2-1 TRBV19 . CASRAGHEQIF
TRBJ2-5 TRBV6-5 medium-sized CASTPTGQNQETQYF
TRBJ1-3 TRBV10-3 medium-sized CAVREGGVSGNTIYF
TRBJ1-1 TRBV12-3/TRBV12-4 medium-sized CASTWGTEAFF
TRBJ2-2 TRBV6-2/TRBV6-3 medium-sized CASSFASGELFF
TRBJ1-1 TRBV7-9 medium-sized CASSLPGQGFTEAFF
TRBJ2-5 TRBV20-1 . CSGGGRETQYF
TRBJ1-2 TRBV30 medium-sized CAWSVRGRYGYTF
TRBJ1-2 TRBV5-1 . CASSAGTGEYGYTF
TRBJ1-5 TRBV6-5 medium-sized CASSRRDNQPQHF
TRBJ2-5 TRBV29-1 medium-sized CSVESGRGPETQYF
TRBJ1-6 TRBV6-2/TRBV6-3 medium-sized CASSYGTGRNSPLHF
TRBJ1-4 TRBV20-1 . CSARESGRGQSEKLFF
TRBJ2-7 TRBV5-4 medium-sized CASSHISLYEQYF
TRBJ2-5 TRBV18 medium-sized CASSPNDLGRVTQYF
TRBJ2-5 TRBV27 medium-sized CASSRDRRPGTQYF
TRBJ1-2 TRBV6-1 medium-sized CASSDGQTSYGYTF
TRBJ1-4 TRBV4-2 . CASSPPGQGTGEKLFF
TRBJ1-1 TRBV12-3/TRBV12-4 medium-sized CASSSQGWNTEAFF
TRBJ1-1 TRBV19 medium-sized CASSPVGMNTEAFF
TRBJ1-2 TRBV19 medium-sized CASSIGGQGFYGYTF
TRBJ2-1 TRBV6-5 medium-sized CASSYSRDNLGYEQFF
TRBJ1-3 TRBV10-3 . CAISVGSSGNTIYF
TRBJ2-6 TRBV6-2/TRBV6-3 medium-sized CASSRPGSSGANVLTF
TRBJ2-7 TRBV6-5 medium-sized CASTGRTLYEQYF
TRBJ1-6 TRBV5-1 . CASSPAGGFNSPLHF
TRBJ2-7 TRBV6-2/TRBV6-3 medium-sized CASSRRGELVHEQYF
TRBJ1-6 TRBV4-3 medium-sized CASSQGGNSGIPLHF
TRBJ1-4 TRBV6-2/TRBV6-3 medium-sized CASSYSGSSEKLFF
TRBJ1-1 TRBV27 medium-sized CASSFTPWDIENTEAFF
TRBJ2-3 TRBV5-4 . CASSLQGPGDTQYF
TRBJ1-2 TRBV7-2 . CASSLDPRLGYTF
TRBJ2-3 TRBV6-5 medium-sized CASRSGGEADTQYF
TRBJ2-7 TRBV6-2/TRBV6-3 . CASLDSEVSSYEQYF
TRBJ1-5 TRBV4-2 . CASSQVLGNQPQHF